This T cell receptor beta chain was found in a study of T cells in localized non-small cell lung cancer. Repertoires were generated with immunoSEQ multiplex PCR, while TCRdb's copy carries only in-frame clones and drops some. The profile shows nearly 25,000 clones, 86% of them singletons. Germline V CDR1 and CDR2: GTSNPN, SVGIG (reference sequence). V was clipped by 0 bases and J by 8 bases; unmatched bases: 9. The CDR3 covers 15 residues. V gene TRBV30 combines with J gene TRBJ1-4; TRBD1 aligns across 7 bases. The sample in question was peripheral blood, obtained before any cancer treatment. The TCR originated in an older male donor with stage II squamous cell lung carcinoma. The CDR3 DNA is TGTGCCTGGAGTGTAGGACAGGTTAGCGGGGAAAAACTGTTTTTT. It specifies CAWSVGQVSGEKLFF.